This TCR beta chain emerged from a study of blood T cells in healthy people across ages (dated by TCRdb to about 2015). Turning to the overall study: In model experiments, template switching captured roughly one uniquely barcoded TCR beta cDNA molecule for every two T cells. For two donors (one aged 18 to 29 and one aged 80 or older), the study analyzed two additional independent replicas of 1 million unique cDNA reads from the same blood draw. The study measured age-related changes in TCR beta repertoire diversity using deep sequencing normalized with unique cDNA molecular identifiers. Donors of different ages were randomly distributed across sequencing lanes to avoid experimental bias. The donors were divided into four age groups: young (average around 16 years), middle-aged (about 39), aged (around 67) and long-lived (more than 75). Here is what the overall study found, with its caveats: A strong correlation was found between observed TCR beta diversity and the percentage of naive T cells measured by flow cytometry. Compared with the aged group, the long-lived group had more naive CD4+ T cells, fewer expanded clones and increased TCR diversity, suggesting age selection. Observed TCR beta diversity per million T cells fell roughly linearly with age, and a significant reduction was already apparent by age around 40. Because profiling used bulk unsorted PBMCs, naive and antigen-experienced compartments could not be compared conclusively. Estimates of total diversity based on one million sequenced T cells were considered lower bounds and underestimates. The CMV infection status of donors was not known, potentially confounding age-related changes in expanded clonotypes.

The method behind the library was 5' RACE. Sequencer: Illumina HiSeq 2500. A second PCR of roughly 7 to 11 cycles was performed with a sample-barcoded 5' primer and a J-beta primer mix. A template-switch 5' adaptor carrying 12 random nucleotides introduced a unique molecular identifier onto each TCR beta cDNA molecule. Each sample yielded at least 2.5 million CDR3-containing paired-end reads. First-strand cDNA was synthesized from all RNA with the Mint cDNA synthesis kit, primed by a TRBC-specific oligonucleotide. Following uracil-DNA glycosylase treatment, a first 18-cycle PCR with universal primers M1SS and BC2_uni_R was performed on all cDNA. In the paper's pipeline: Each sample was normalized by randomly selecting 1 million high-quality reads, each carrying a distinct molecular identifier. Reads sharing molecular identifiers were discarded rather than binned into consensus sequences. MiTCR, run with a Q25 quality threshold and the strictest error-elimination algorithm, handled CDR3 identification, clonotype clustering and error correction. A nonparametric unseen species model with Euler transformation was used to estimate lower-bound total TCR beta diversity. TCRdb cleaned the public reads at Q25 with fastp, built clones with MiXCR and kept in-frame beta chains. For every CDR3 protein sequence, its rows merge into one entry that carries the most common genes and DNA. These V and J calls derive from TCRdb rather than the authors' analysis. The sample records about 1.6 million distinct CDR3 sequences, around 36% of which are singletons. Approximately 11% of the sample is held by the ten biggest clonotypes.

As encoded in the germline V gene (reference sequence), CDR1 is SEHNR while CDR2 is FQNEAQ. Inclusive of the bounding cysteine and phenylalanine, the CDR3 is 16 residues long. This entry keeps only the CDR3 DNA: 48 bases, framed from base 1. The V end loses 0 bases and the J end loses 0 bases, and a stretch of 9 bases separates them. With regard to this clonotype: Its antigen remains undetermined. No base qualities exist here, and no much larger clone lies one base off it.

The donors were around 39 Caucasian individuals from Russia, aged roughly 6 to 100 years, who were systemically healthy. Each donor gave about 11 milliliters of peripheral blood, drawn into EDTA-treated Vacutainer tubes. PBMCs were isolated by Ficoll-Paque density-gradient centrifugation, with at least 6.5 million obtained per sample. Total RNA was extracted from PBMCs with Trizol reagent, with at least 6 micrograms obtained per sample. Naive CD45RAhigh/CD27high T cell percentages were measured by flow cytometry on a PBMC aliquot from every donor. This sequence uses TRBV7-9 and TRBJ2-1; a weak D assignment points to TRBD1 (5 bases agree). Source material: blood. The sequence was obtained from a woman aged 30 to 39 in good health. The CDR3 corresponds to CASSLARASSYNEQFF. The DNA is TGTGCCAGCAGCTTAGCCAGGGCGAGCTCCTACAATGAGCAGTTCTTC.